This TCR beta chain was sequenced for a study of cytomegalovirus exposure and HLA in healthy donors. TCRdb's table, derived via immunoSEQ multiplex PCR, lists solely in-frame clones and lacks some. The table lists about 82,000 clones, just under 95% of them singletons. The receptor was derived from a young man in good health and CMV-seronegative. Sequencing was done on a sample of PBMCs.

CDR3 sequence reads: CASSPLGGLGQPQHF. The CDR3 nucleotides are TGTGCCAGCAGCCCCTTGGGAGGGCTGGGTCAGCCCCAGCATTTT. V usage is TRBV7-2 and J usage is TRBJ1-5; D gene ambiguous. V gave up 5 bases and J gave up 6 bases, with 17 bases separating them. Per germline, CDR1 SGHTA and CDR2 FQGNSA. The CDR3 is 15 residues long.